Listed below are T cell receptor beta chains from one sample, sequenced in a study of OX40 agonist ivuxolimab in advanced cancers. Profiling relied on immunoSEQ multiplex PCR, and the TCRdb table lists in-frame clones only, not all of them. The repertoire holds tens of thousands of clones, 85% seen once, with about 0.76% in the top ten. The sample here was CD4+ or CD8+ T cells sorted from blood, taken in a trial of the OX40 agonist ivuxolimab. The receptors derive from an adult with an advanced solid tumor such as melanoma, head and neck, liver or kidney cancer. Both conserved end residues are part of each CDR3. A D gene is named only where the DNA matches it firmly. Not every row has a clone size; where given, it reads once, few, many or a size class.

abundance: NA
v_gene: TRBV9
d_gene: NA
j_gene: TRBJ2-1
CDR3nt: TGTGCCAGCAGCCAGGGGGGTAGCTCCTACAATGAGCAGTTCTTC
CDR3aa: CASSQGGSSYNEQFF

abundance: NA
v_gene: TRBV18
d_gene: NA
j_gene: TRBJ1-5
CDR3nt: TGTGCCAGCTCACCCACAGGCAATCAGCCCCAGCATTTT
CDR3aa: CASSPTGNQPQHF

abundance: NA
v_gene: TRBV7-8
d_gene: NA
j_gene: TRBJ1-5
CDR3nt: TGTGCCAGCAGCTTAGGTCGGTGGCTCGAGGGCAATCAGCCCCAGCATTTT
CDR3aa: CASSLGRWLEGNQPQHF

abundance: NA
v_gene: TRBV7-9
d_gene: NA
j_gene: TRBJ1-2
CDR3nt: TGTGCCAGCAGCTTAGCGTCGGGGCCTGTCACCTTC
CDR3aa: CASSLASGPVTF

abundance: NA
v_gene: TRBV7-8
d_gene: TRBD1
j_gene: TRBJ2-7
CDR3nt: TGTGCCAGCAGCTCGGACAGGGAATATGAGCAGTACTTC
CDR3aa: CASSSDREYEQYF

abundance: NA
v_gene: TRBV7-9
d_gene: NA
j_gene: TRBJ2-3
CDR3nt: TGTGCCAGCAGCTTAGGAGGAAGCGGACCCACAGATACGCAGTATTTT
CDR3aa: CASSLGGSGPTDTQYF

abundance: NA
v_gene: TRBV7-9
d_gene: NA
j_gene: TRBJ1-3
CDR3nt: TGTGCCAGCAGTTCGCAGGGCTCTGGAAACACCATATATTTT
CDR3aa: CASSSQGSGNTIYF

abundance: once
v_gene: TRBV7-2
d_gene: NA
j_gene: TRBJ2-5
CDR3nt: TGTGCCAGCAGCGCTGGGTCCTACGCGGGAGAGACCCAGTACTTC
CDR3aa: CASSAGSYAGETQYF

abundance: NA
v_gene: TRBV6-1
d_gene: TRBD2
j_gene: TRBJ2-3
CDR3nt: TGTGCCAGCACCTTACTGGGGGGGGTGGCGGATACGCAGTATTTT
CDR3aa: CASTLLGGVADTQYF

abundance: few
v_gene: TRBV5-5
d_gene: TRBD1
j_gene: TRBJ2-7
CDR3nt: TGTGCCAGCAGCTTTGGACAGGGGGCCGCCTACGAGCAGTACTTC
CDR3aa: CASSFGQGAAYEQYF

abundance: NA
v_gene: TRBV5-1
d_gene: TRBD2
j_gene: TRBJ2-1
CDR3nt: TGCGCCAGCAGCTTGAACGGACTAGCGGGGTTGAATGAGCAGTTCTTC
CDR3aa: CASSLNGLAGLNEQFF

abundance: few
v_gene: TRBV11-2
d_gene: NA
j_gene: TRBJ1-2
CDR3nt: TGTGCCAGCAGCTTAGAAATAGCCCATGGCTACACCTTC
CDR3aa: CASSLEIAHGYTF

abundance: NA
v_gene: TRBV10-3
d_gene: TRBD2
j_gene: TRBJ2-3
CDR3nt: TGTGCCATCAGTGACCCGGGAGGGGTTACAGATACGCAGTATTTT
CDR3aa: CAISDPGGVTDTQYF

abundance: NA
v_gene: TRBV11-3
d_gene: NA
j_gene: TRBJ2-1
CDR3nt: TGTGCCAGCAGCTCCTCTTACCGGGACTCCTACAATGAGCAGTTCTTC
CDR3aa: CASSSSYRDSYNEQFF

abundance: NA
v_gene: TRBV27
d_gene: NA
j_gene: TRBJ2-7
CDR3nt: TGTGCCAGCAATACCGAAGTAAAGTCCCCTCCCCGTTACGAGCAGTACTTC
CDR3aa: CASNTEVKSPPRYEQYF

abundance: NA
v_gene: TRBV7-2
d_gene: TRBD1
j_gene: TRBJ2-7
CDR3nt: TGTGCCAGCAGCTTAGTCCCAGGACAGGGGATGTACGAGCAGTACTTC
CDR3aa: CASSLVPGQGMYEQYF

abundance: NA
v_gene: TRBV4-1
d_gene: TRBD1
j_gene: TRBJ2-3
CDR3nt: TGCGCCAGCAGCCAAGCCCCCGGACAGGGGGCAGATACGCAGTATTTT
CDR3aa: CASSQAPGQGADTQYF

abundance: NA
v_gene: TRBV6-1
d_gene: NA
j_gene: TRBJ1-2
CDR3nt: TGTGCCAGCAGTGAACCGGGACACGGCTATGGCTACACCTTC
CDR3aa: CASSEPGHGYGYTF

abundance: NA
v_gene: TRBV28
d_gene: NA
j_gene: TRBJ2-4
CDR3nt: TGTGCCAGCAGTCCACCCCCGGCGGGGCAAAACATTCAGTACTTC
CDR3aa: CASSPPPAGQNIQYF

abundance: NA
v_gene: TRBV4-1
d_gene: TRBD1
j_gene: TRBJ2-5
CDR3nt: TGCGCCAGCAGCCCGACAGGGAGTAAAGAGACCCAGTACTTC
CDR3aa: CASSPTGSKETQYF

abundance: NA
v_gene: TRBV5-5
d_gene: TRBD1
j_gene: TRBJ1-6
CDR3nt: TGTGCCAGCAGCTTGGCAATAGGACAGGTTAATTCACCCCTCCACTTT
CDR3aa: CASSLAIGQVNSPLHF

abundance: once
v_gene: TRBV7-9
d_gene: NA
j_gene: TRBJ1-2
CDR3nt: TGTGCCAGCAGCTTAGCCGGAATGGGTGGCTACACCTTC
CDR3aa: CASSLAGMGGYTF

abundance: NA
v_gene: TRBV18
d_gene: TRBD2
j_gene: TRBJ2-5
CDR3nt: TGTGCCAGCTCACCACCCCCCCCTAGCGGGGGAGAAACGGAGACCCAGTACTTC
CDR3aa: CASSPPPPSGGETETQYF

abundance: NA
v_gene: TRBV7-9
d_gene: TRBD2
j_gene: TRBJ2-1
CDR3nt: TGTGCCAGCAGCTTAGCTGGAGGGACTAGCGGCTCCTACAATGAGCAGTTCTTC
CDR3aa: CASSLAGGTSGSYNEQFF

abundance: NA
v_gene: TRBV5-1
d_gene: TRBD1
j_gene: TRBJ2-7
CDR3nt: TGCGCCAGCAGCATCCGGGACAGGGTACCCTACGAGCAGTACTTC
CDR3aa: CASSIRDRVPYEQYF

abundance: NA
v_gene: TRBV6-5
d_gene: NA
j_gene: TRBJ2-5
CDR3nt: TGTGCCAGCAGTCCACAAGAGACCCAGTACTTC
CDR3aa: CASSPQETQYF

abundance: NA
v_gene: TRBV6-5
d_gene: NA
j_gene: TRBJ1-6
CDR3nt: TGTGCCAGCAGTTACTCGACTGCAAATTCACCCCTCCACTTT
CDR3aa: CASSYSTANSPLHF

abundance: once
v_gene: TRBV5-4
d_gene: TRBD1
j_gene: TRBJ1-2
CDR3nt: TGTGCCAGCAGCTTGAACAGGGGGCTTTATGGCTACACCTTC
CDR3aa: CASSLNRGLYGYTF

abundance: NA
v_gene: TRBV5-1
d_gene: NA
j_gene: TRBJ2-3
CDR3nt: TGCGCCAGCAGGCAGGGACCCACAGATACGCAGTATTTT
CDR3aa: CASRQGPTDTQYF

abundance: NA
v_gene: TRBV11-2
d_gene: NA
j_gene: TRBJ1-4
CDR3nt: TGTGCCAGCAGCTTAGGGAGGAAAGGTGAAAAACTGTTTTTT
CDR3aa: CASSLGRKGEKLFF

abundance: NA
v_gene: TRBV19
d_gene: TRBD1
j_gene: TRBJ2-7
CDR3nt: TGTGCCAGTAGTCCAAAGTCGGCGGGACAGGCCTACGAGCAGTACTTC
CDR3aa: CASSPKSAGQAYEQYF

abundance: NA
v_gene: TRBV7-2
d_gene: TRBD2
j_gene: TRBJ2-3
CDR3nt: TGTGCCAGCAGCCCCGGACTAGCGGGAAGAGATACGCAGTATTTT
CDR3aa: CASSPGLAGRDTQYF

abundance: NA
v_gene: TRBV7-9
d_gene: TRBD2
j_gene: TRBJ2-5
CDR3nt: TGTGCCAGCAGTTTTATCTTAGCGGGAGGGCTTCCAGAGACCCAGTACTTC
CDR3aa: CASSFILAGGLPETQYF

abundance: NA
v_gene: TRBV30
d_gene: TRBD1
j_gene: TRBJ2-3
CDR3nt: TGTGCCTGGAACGACAGGGAAGATACGCAGTATTTT
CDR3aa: CAWNDREDTQYF

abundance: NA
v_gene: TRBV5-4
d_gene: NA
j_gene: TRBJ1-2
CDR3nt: TGTGCCAGCACCCCGTCGAAGGGGCAGGTATATGGCTACACCTTC
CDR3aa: CASTPSKGQVYGYTF

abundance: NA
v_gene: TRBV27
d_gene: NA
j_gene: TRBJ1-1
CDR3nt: TGTGCCAGCAGTTTAAAAGGGGCCACTGAAGCTTTCTTT
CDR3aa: CASSLKGATEAFF

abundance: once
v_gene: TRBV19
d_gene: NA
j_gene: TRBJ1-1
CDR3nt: TGTGCCAGTAGTTTCGGACCGGGGAACACTGAAGCTTTCTTT
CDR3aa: CASSFGPGNTEAFF

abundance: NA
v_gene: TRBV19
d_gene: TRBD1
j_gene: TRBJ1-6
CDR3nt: TGTGCCAGTAGGATGGGACAGGGAAATTCACCCCTCCACTTT
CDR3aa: CASRMGQGNSPLHF

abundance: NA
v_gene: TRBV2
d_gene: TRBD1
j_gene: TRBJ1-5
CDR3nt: TGTGCCAGCAAGACAGGGAGCAATCAGCCCCAGCATTTT
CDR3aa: CASKTGSNQPQHF